Presented here are 11 T cell receptor beta chains from one specimen sequenced in a study of blood T cell repertoires in COVID-19. Some clones are missing from TCRdb's copy, which holds only in-frame ones; the method was immunoSEQ multiplex PCR. The data show approximately 170,000 clones, with roughly 85% seen just once and roughly 9.1% held by the top ten. Sequencing input: peripheral blood. These receptors came from a man aged 50 to 59 with active or convalescent COVID-19.

The DNA for the CDR3 is TGCGCCAGCAGCTTCTTATGGACAGGGAGCAGGACTGAAGCTTTCTTT. Translating it yields CASSFLWTGSRTEAFF. The gene calls are TRBV5-1 and TRBJ1-1, with 8 nucleotides matching TRBD1. This CDR3 spans 16 amino acids. Trimming removed 2 bases from V and 5 bases from J; junction bases left unmatched: 11. The germline gives CDR1 SGHRS, CDR2 YFSETQ.

The chain links TRBV19 to TRBJ1-6; D not resolved. Germline V lookup: CDR1 LNHDA, CDR2 SQIVND (reference sequence). The CDR3 spans 14 residues. V was shortened by 11 bases and J by 2 bases, with 13 bases between the two germline ends. The CDR3 loop is CASRPPTYNSPLHF. CDR3 DNA sequence: TGTGCCTCGAGGCCGCCAACCTATAATTCACCCCTCCACTTT.

This chain joins TRBV5-1 and TRBJ2-5; TRBD1 might be the D (7 bases). CDR3 length equals 13 residues. With 4 bases removed from V and 3 bases from J, the gap between germline ends came to 10 bases. Germline V CDR1 and CDR2: SGHRS, YFSETQ. The CDR3: CASSAGQKETQYF. The CDR3 DNA reads TGCGCCAGCAGCGCGGGACAGAAAGAGACCCAGTACTTC.

This clone was found once. The J gene is TRBJ2-7, the V gene TRBV4-1; 12 bases match TRBD2. Germline V gene data show CDR1 as MGHRA and CDR2 as YSYEKL. V shed 4 bases, J shed 5 bases, and the junction held 6 bases outside the gene matches. CDR3 length: 15 amino acids. Here the CDR3 reads CASSRLAGVGNEQYF. The CDR3 DNA is TGCGCCAGCAGCCGACTAGCGGGAGTCGGTAACGAGCAGTACTTC.

The chain uses TRBV28 and TRBJ2-7, with 9 bases fitting TRBD2. This CDR3 contains 15 residues. CDR1 is MDHEN and CDR2 is SYDVKM in the germline V gene. J gave up 4 bases and V 4 bases, and 8 bases lay outside the gene matches. As DNA, the CDR3 is TGTGCCAGCAGTTCCCCGGCGGGAGGGAGTTACGAGCAGTACTTC. As protein: CASSSPAGGSYEQYF.

The chain joins TRBV3-1 (or the pseudogene TRBV3-2) to TRBJ1-1; tentatively, D is TRBD1 (6 bases). Germline V gives CDR1 LGHDT, CDR2 YNNKEL (reference sequence). The CDR3 sequence is 16 residues long. Trimming shortened V by 4 bases and J by 0 bases, and 15 bases separated the two germline ends. The CDR3 bases are TGTGCCAGCAGCCTAAGATCGCCAGGGGTGAACACTGAAGCTTTCTTT. This codes for CASSLRSPGVNTEAFF.

The chain is built from TRBV9 and TRBJ2-2; D perhaps matches TRBD1 (5 bases). Trimming cost V 3 bases and J 2 bases, with 14 bases left between them. CDR1 SGDLS and CDR2 YYNGEE come from the germline V gene. CDR3 size: 16 residues. CDR3 in amino acids: CASSGTTIYNTGELFF. In nucleotides, the CDR3 is TGTGCCAGCAGCGGGACAACCATCTATAACACCGGGGAGCTGTTTTTT.

The chain joins TRBV2 to TRBJ2-1, with 8 bases identical to TRBD2. This CDR3 has 16 residues. The V gene's germline CDR1 is SNHLY and CDR2 FYNNEI. The ends lost 0 bases at V and 6 bases at J; junction bases unmatched: 7. The CDR3 nucleotides read TGTGCCAGCAGTGAAGCGCGATCTAGCGGGCTCAATGAGCAGTTCTTC. Translated: CASSEARSSGLNEQFF. The whole variable domain, filled in from reference TRBV2 and TRBJ2-1, reads EPEVTQTPSHQVTQMGQEVILRCVPISNHLYFYWYRQILGQKVEFLVSFYNNEISEKSEIFDDQFSVERPDGSNFTLKIRSTKLEDSAMYFCASSEARSSGLNEQFFGPGTRLTVL.

CDR3 amino acids: CASSLLGTEDYGYTF. The CDR3 DNA reads as TGTGCCAGCAGTTTATTAGGGACAGAGGACTATGGCTACACCTTC. The gene calls are TRBV27 and TRBJ1-2; 7 positions match TRBD1. Germline CDR1 reads MNHEY; CDR2 reads SMNVEV (reference sequence). V was pared by 1 base and J by 3 bases, with 5 bases of the junction left unmatched. The CDR3 contains 15 residues.

This sequence joins TRBV30 and TRBJ1-5; D possibly corresponds to TRBD1 (5 bases). The germline V and J ends were trimmed by 1 base and 0 bases, with 10 bases remaining between them. This CDR3 is built from 15 residues. Germline V gene sequence: CDR1 GTSNPN, CDR2 SVGIG (reference sequence). The CDR3 region has the DNA TGTGCCTGGAGTGCTGGGGCGAATAGCAATCAGCCCCAGCATTTT. It yields the protein CAWSAGANSNQPQHF. The full variable domain, in which reference TRBV30 and TRBJ1-5 provide the parts outside the CDR3, is SQTIHQWPATLVQPVGSPLSLECTVEGTSNPNLYWYRQAAGRGLQLLFYSVGIGQISSEVPQNLSASRPQDRQFILSSKKLLLSDSGFYLCAWSAGANSNQPQHFGDGTRLSIL.

This chain connects TRBV3-1 (or the pseudogene TRBV3-2) to TRBJ2-7; D might be TRBD2 (6 bases). This CDR3 has 15 residues. V lost 0 bases to trimming and J lost 6 bases, with 15 bases between them. The germline CDR1 and CDR2 sequences are LGHDT and YNNKEL (reference sequence). The CDR3 sequence: CASSQEGSRRGEQYF. The CDR3 coding sequence is TGTGCCAGCAGCCAAGAGGGGAGTAGGAGGGGCGAGCAGTACTTC.